Shown below are 32 T cell receptor beta chains from a single sample sequenced in a study of blood T cell repertoires in COVID-19. Libraries were prepared by immunoSEQ multiplex PCR; TCRdb keeps only in-frame clonotypes and omits some of them. The table has about 260,000 clones, roughly 80% seen once. Material for sequencing was peripheral blood. These receptors were collected from a woman aged 45-60 years who had recovered from COVID-19.

This clone was observed a single time. The CDR3 sequence: CATSDPRSHEQFF. CDR3 sequence (DNA): TGTGCCACCAGTGACCCCAGGTCCCATGAGCAGTTCTTC. The J gene is TRBJ2-1, the V gene TRBV24-1; D gene unclear. Germline assignment: CDR1 KGHDR and CDR2 SFDVKD. Trimming took off 4 bases at V and 8 bases at J, with 11 bases between the two ends. CDR3 length equals 13 residues.

Worth noting for this clone: A much larger clone differs by one base, so this may be a read error. The chain employs TRBV7-3 and TRBJ2-2; 7 positions agree with TRBD1. The CDR3 loop spans 16 amino acids. The germline V gene has CDR1 SGHTA and CDR2 FQGTGA. The ends lost 0 bases at V and 0 bases at J; junction bases unmatched: 1. DNA of the CDR3: TGTGCCAGCAGCTTAACCGGGACAGCGAACACCGGGGAGCTGTTTTTT. It specifies CASSLTGTANTGELFF.

This clone was observed a single time. The chain uses TRBV6-5 and TRBJ2-3; D uncertain. The CDR3 is 14 amino acids. V was cut by 1 base and J by 6 bases, with 11 bases left in between. Germline V gene lookup returns CDR1 MNHEY and CDR2 SVGAGI. Here the CDR3 reads CASSYYPGTDTQYF. The CDR3 nucleotides are TGTGCCAGCAGTTACTATCCGGGTACGGATACGCAGTATTTT.

The V and J genes are TRBV6-9 and TRBJ2-6; unclear D gene. Germline-derived CDR1 and CDR2 are MNHGY and SVAAGI. This CDR3 contains 15 residues. Trimming pared 6 bases from V and 3 bases from J, leaving 12 bases between. The CDR3 spells CASSHHRGGANVLTF. The CDR3, as DNA: TGTGCCAGCAGCCACCACCGAGGTGGGGCCAACGTCCTGACTTTC.

DNA for the CDR3: TGCGCCAGCAGCATAGGGACAGGGTACGATACGCAGTATTTT. Amino acids: CASSIGTGYDTQYF. The chain carries TRBV5-1 and TRBJ2-3; 9 nucleotides match TRBD1. CDR3 length equals 14 residues. V was pared by 4 bases and J by 6 bases, with 6 bases of the junction left unmatched. CDR1 and CDR2 from the germline V gene are SGHRS and YFSETQ.

The rearrangement joins TRBV2 to TRBJ1-2, with 8 bases fitting TRBD1. The length of the CDR3 is 13 residues. Trimming took 6 bases from V and 7 from J; bases not matched to a gene: 7. Per germline, CDR1 SNHLY and CDR2 FYNNEI. CDR3 loop: CASSTGTGRGYTF. Written as DNA, the CDR3 is TGTGCCAGCAGCACCGGGACAGGTCGTGGCTACACCTTC.

The chain couples TRBV6-2 or TRBV6-3 to TRBJ2-1, with 9 bases matching TRBD2. From germline, CDR1 is MNHEY and CDR2 SVGEGT. The V segment lost 5 bases and the J segment 10 bases; nucleotides outside the gene matches: 12. This CDR3 is built from 15 residues. CDR3 sequence reads: CASSPERGDSVEQFF. Here the CDR3 DNA reads TGTGCCAGCAGTCCGGAGCGGGGGGATTCAGTAGAGCAGTTCTTC.

This sequence joins TRBV6-1 and TRBJ2-7, with TRBD1 identical over 9 bases. The CDR3 spans 15 residues. CDR1 is MNHNS and CDR2 is SASEGT in the germline V gene. Unmatched junction bases numbered 9, after V lost 3 bases and J lost 6 bases. The CDR3 nucleotides read TGTGCCAGCAGTGACACAGGGGGCGCGTCGCGCGAGCAGTACTTC. Its translation is CASSDTGGASREQYF.

V gene TRBV9 combines with J gene TRBJ2-7, with TRBD2 as a possible D gene (6 bases). V shed 3 bases and J shed 3 bases, with 13 bases lying between them. The CDR3 has 14 residues. Germline assignment: CDR1 SGDLS and CDR2 YYNGEE. The CDR3 sequence is CASSASLGGYEQYF. The CDR3 nucleotides read TGTGCCAGCAGCGCCTCCTTGGGGGGCTACGAGCAGTACTTC.

The rearrangement joins TRBV4-1 to TRBJ2-3; 15 nucleotides align to TRBD2. The germline gives CDR1 MGHRA, CDR2 YSYEKL. J lost 5 bases, V lost 1 base, and 7 bases had no gene match. The CDR3 is 18 amino acids. Written as DNA, the CDR3 is TGCGCCAGCAGCCAAGGGACTAGCGGGGGGGCAAGCCTAGATACGCAGTATTTT. Encoded protein: CASSQGTSGGASLDTQYF.

The chain has TRBV18 and TRBJ1-5, with D unclear. The CDR3 extends over 13 amino acids. The germline V gene encodes CDR1 KGHSH and CDR2 LQKENI. Trimming cost V 3 bases and J 2 bases, with 5 bases left between them. CDR3: CASSPEGNQPQHF. CDR3 sequence (DNA): TGTGCCAGCTCACCGGAGGGCAATCAGCCCCAGCATTTT.

As regards this clone: Other DNA sequences within the sample encode an identical CDR3. This rearrangement joins TRBV28 to TRBJ2-2; D may be TRBD2 (6 bases). Trimming cost V 3 bases and J 5 bases, with 7 bases left between them. Germline-derived CDR1 and CDR2 are MDHEN and SYDVKM. The CDR3 has 13 residues. In DNA, the CDR3 is TGTGCCAGCAGTTTCCGGGGGACCGGGGAGCTGTTTTTT. Protein product: CASSFRGTGELFF.

The chain couples TRBV3-1 (or the pseudogene TRBV3-2) to TRBJ2-1; 9 bases are a match to TRBD2. CDR1 is LGHDT, CDR2 YNNKEL, per germline (reference sequence). CDR3 size: 13 residues. V gave up 2 bases and J gave up 14 bases; unmatched junction bases: 7. The CDR3 here is CASSQWAGGRKFF. CDR3 nucleotide sequence: TGTGCCAGCAGCCAATGGGCGGGAGGGCGAAAGTTCTTC.

This rearrangement joins TRBV18 to TRBJ2-7; no definite D call. The CDR3 is 12 amino acids. V lost 2 bases to trimming and J lost 4 bases, with 6 bases between them. Germline V gives CDR1 KGHSH, CDR2 LQKENI. For the CDR3, the DNA is TGTGCCAGCTCACCAGGCAGGTACGAGCAGTACTTC. It specifies CASSPGRYEQYF.

The chain combines TRBV9 with TRBJ2-5; maybe TRBD2 (6 bases). Germline V gene lookup returns CDR1 SGDLS and CDR2 YYNGEE. The V end was cut by 3 bases, the J end by 5 bases, with 17 bases between. CDR3 length: 15 residues. The CDR3 sequence: CASSAGGLPRETQYF. DNA of the CDR3: TGTGCCAGCAGCGCCGGGGGACTTCCGCGGGAGACCCAGTACTTC.

Only one count was recorded for this clone. CDR3 in DNA: TGTGCCAGCAGGCCTTCTAGCGGGGGGGCTTACGAGCAGTACTTC. Translating it yields CASRPSSGGAYEQYF. The chain carries TRBV6-6 and TRBJ2-7; 12 bases line up with TRBD2. Germline CDR1 and CDR2: MNHNY and SVGAGI (reference sequence). The V segment lost 6 bases and the J segment 4 bases; nucleotides outside the gene matches: 7. There are 15 residues in the CDR3.

The CDR3 DNA reads TGCGCCAGCAGCCAAGATTCCCTCGACAGTTGGTACCAAGAGACCCAGTACTTC. Its protein is CASSQDSLDSWYQETQYF. The V call is TRBV4-3, the J call TRBJ2-5; D is possibly TRBD1 (5 bases). The germline CDR1 and CDR2 sequences are LGHNA and YSLEER. The CDR3 contains 18 residues. Trimming shortened V by 0 bases and J by 0 bases, and 17 bases separated the two germline ends.

V is TRBV19 and J is TRBJ2-7; the match to TRBD2 covers 7 bases. The germline gives CDR1 LNHDA, CDR2 SQIVND (reference sequence). This CDR3 has 14 residues. V was clipped by 5 bases and J by 0 bases; unmatched bases: 4. The CDR3: CASSSGLGSYEQYF. In DNA, the CDR3 is TGTGCCAGTAGTTCCGGACTAGGCTCCTACGAGCAGTACTTC.

This chain links TRBV6-2 or TRBV6-3 with TRBJ2-7, with TRBD1 matching 9 bases. Germline V CDR1 and CDR2: MNHEY, SVGEGT. The CDR3 covers 15 residues. Trimming removed 5 bases from V and 0 bases from J; junction bases left unmatched: 5. The CDR3 region is CASSDGQGSSYEQYF. CDR3 DNA: TGTGCCAGCAGTGATGGACAGGGGAGCTCCTACGAGCAGTACTTC.

The V and J genes are TRBV28 and TRBJ1-4; D possibly corresponds to TRBD1 (5 bases). There are 15 residues in the CDR3. The germline gives CDR1 MDHEN, CDR2 SYDVKM. Trimming stripped 8 bases from V and 0 bases from J, with 13 bases between. The chain's CDR3 is CASASGGATNEKLFF. As DNA, the CDR3 is TGTGCCAGCGCATCCGGGGGTGCAACTAATGAAAAACTGTTTTTT. The variable domain in full, completed from reference TRBV28 and TRBJ1-4, reads DVKVTQSSRYLVKRTGEKVFLECVQDMDHENMFWYRQDPGLGLRLIYFSYDVKMKEKGDIPEGYSVSREKKERFSLILESASTNQTSMYLCASASGGATNEKLFFGSGTQLSVL.

This chain links TRBV6-1 with TRBJ2-3, with TRBD1 as a possible D gene (5 bases). This CDR3 region has 14 residues. V was trimmed by 2 bases and J by 7 bases, leaving 13 bases between them. Germline CDR1 reads MNHNS; CDR2 reads SASEGT. The CDR3 region is CASSELGQANTQYF. In nucleotides, the CDR3 is TGTGCCAGCAGTGAATTGGGGCAAGCCAATACGCAGTATTTT.

The J gene is TRBJ2-5, the V gene TRBV9; D unclear. This CDR3 comprises 14 residues. The germline gives CDR1 SGDLS, CDR2 YYNGEE. V gave up 0 bases and J gave up 3 bases, with 9 bases separating them. As DNA, the CDR3 is TGTGCCAGCAGCGTAGATGGTTCGGAAGAGACCCAGTACTTC. As protein: CASSVDGSEETQYF.

The J gene is TRBJ2-7, the V gene TRBV28; D unresolved. V was shortened by 5 bases and J by 2 bases, with 13 bases between the two germline ends. CDR1 and CDR2 from the germline V gene are MDHEN and SYDVKM. This CDR3 has 14 amino acids. CDR3 DNA sequence: TGTGCCAGCAGTGGGCACGGTCGACCCTACGAGCAGTACTTC. It specifies CASSGHGRPYEQYF.

The sample holds a few counts of this clone. The chain joins TRBV28 to TRBJ1-5; 9 positions match TRBD1. Germline CDR1 and CDR2: MDHEN and SYDVKM. The CDR3 covers 15 residues. V trimming: 6 bases; J trimming: 6 bases; junction bases outside the gene matches: 9. CDR3: CASSPPGQGFQPQHF. The CDR3 DNA is TGTGCCAGCAGCCCACCGGGACAGGGATTTCAGCCCCAGCATTTT.

The chain uses TRBV20-1 and TRBJ2-5; possible D gene TRBD1, 6 bases. Trimming removed 7 bases from V and 0 bases from J, with 6 bases in between. This CDR3 spans 11 amino acids. Germline CDR1 is DFQATT and CDR2 is SNEGSKA (reference sequence). The CDR3 coding sequence is TGCAGTGGACAGGACCAAGAGACCCAGTACTTC. Translating gives CSGQDQETQYF.

The genes are TRBV3-1 (or the pseudogene TRBV3-2) and TRBJ2-2; TRBD2 aligns across 7 bases. Germline trimming cut 8 bases from V and 3 bases from J; bases unmatched to any gene: 3. The CDR3 runs 13 residues. CDR1 and CDR2 from the germline V gene are LGHDT and YNNKEL (reference sequence). CDR3 region: CASGGVYTGELFF. The CDR3 DNA follows: TGTGCCAGCGGGGGGGTATACACCGGGGAGCTGTTTTTT.

The CDR3 bases are TGTGCCAGCAGCCCGGGAACAGGGGGTGTTGACGAGCAGTACTTC. Protein: CASSPGTGGVDEQYF. The chain has TRBV28 and TRBJ2-7, with 8 bases that match TRBD1. Trimming cost V 6 bases and J 5 bases; bases outside gene matches: 12. Germline loops: CDR1 MDHEN, CDR2 SYDVKM. The CDR3 runs 15 residues.

This chain uses TRBV19 with TRBJ2-1; D may be TRBD2 (6 bases). Germline CDR1 and CDR2: LNHDA and SQIVND (reference sequence). Between the trimmed V and J ends, which lost 1 base and 15 bases, there was a span of 10 bases. The CDR3 length is 11 residues. The CDR3 loop is CASSIAGVGFF. Here the CDR3 DNA reads TGTGCCAGTAGTATAGCGGGAGTTGGGTTCTTC.

The genes are TRBV30 and TRBJ2-3; possibly TRBD2 for D (6 bases). Germline V CDR1 and CDR2: GTSNPN, SVGIG (reference sequence). The V gene lost 0 bases and the J gene lost 2 bases, with 15 bases spanning the gap. The CDR3 totals 16 residues. The CDR3 sequence: CAWSVGSGTHTDTQYF. DNA of the CDR3: TGTGCCTGGAGTGTAGGGTCGGGGACTCACACAGATACGCAGTATTTT.

This clone was detected once. This chain connects TRBV11-2 to TRBJ2-3; 11 bases align to TRBD2. CDR1 is SGHAT and CDR2 is FQNNGV in the germline V gene. V shed 3 bases, J shed 1 base, and the junction held 6 bases outside the gene matches. This CDR3 is built from 17 residues. In DNA form, the CDR3 reads TGTGCCAGCAGCTTTCACGGTAGCGGGAGGGGCACAGATACGCAGTATTTT. Amino acid sequence: CASSFHGSGRGTDTQYF.

The CDR3 loop reads CASSPPTRGQETQYF. CDR3 DNA: TGTGCCAGCTCACCACCGACACGGGGTCAAGAGACCCAGTACTTC. V usage is TRBV18 and J usage is TRBJ2-5; D is perhaps TRBD2 (5 bases). This CDR3 is built from 15 residues. CDR1 KGHSH and CDR2 LQKENI come from the germline V gene. Trimming cost V 0 bases and J 2 bases, with 10 bases left between them.

This chain joins TRBV19 and TRBJ1-5, with no clear D. Between the trimmed V and J ends, which lost 3 bases and 1 base, there was a span of 13 bases. This CDR3 is 16 amino acids long. The V gene's germline CDR1 is LNHDA and CDR2 SQIVND (reference sequence). DNA of the CDR3: TGTGCCAGTAGTATGGTTTCCGGGTGGAGCAATCAGCCCCAGCATTTT. It translates to CASSMVSGWSNQPQHF.